This T cell receptor (beta chain) was captured in a study of blood T cell repertoires in COVID-19. Study summary: Sources were T cells, B-cell-depleted T cells, or PBMCs; the material itself was cDNA or gDNA.

In the authors' methods: Reference gene primers were amplified, and this amplification served to estimate nucleated cell counts. Clones were read by immunoSEQ multiplex PCR, and TCRdb kept only the in-frame ones, dropping some. V and J calls and clone size are copied from that table; D and trimming were computed from the DNA. The sample carries nearly 200,000 clones, 80% to 85% recorded once. Germline CDR1 is DFQATT and CDR2 is SNEGSKA (reference sequence). The CDR3 has 13 residues. J lost 11 bases, V lost 3 bases, and 9 bases had no gene match. Sequencing used peripheral blood. This chain joins TRBV20-1 and TRBJ1-1; 10 nucleotides line up with TRBD1. The receptor was derived from a human donor in a cohort sampled during active COVID-19. The chain's CDR3 is CSASRQGAQMAFF. CDR3 sequence (DNA): TGCAGTGCTAGTAGACAGGGGGCGCAAATGGCTTTCTTT.